The present T cell receptor beta chain was sequenced within a study of CD8+ T cells in alopecia areata. Across the whole study: Treated patients were dosed with oral tofacitinib, taking 5 to 10 mg twice daily. General study points: TCR sharing across patients was less clear than in mice, possibly HLA-related.

cDNA prepared by RNA extraction and subsequent reverse transcription served as the template for sequencing. Produced via immunoSEQ multiplex PCR; TCRdb's table is partial and in-frame only. The sample has some 51,000 clones; over 95% are singletons. In alopecia areata patients, both lesional scalp punch biopsies and peripheral blood were collected. Details on this clone: Antigen: not known.

The specimen was CD8+ T cells sorted from blood, collected at week 0. The receptor was derived from a human donor with alopecia areata.

Here the CDR3 reads CASSQEGTSGSYEQYF. CDR3 sequence (DNA): TGTGCCAGCAGCCAAGAGGGGACTAGCGGCTCCTACGAGCAGTACTTC. This chain links TRBV4-2 with TRBJ2-7; TRBD2 aligns across 11 bases. From germline, CDR1 is LGHNA and CDR2 YNFKEQ. This CDR3 is 16 amino acids long. V lost 0 bases, J lost 0 bases, and 1 base stayed unmatched.